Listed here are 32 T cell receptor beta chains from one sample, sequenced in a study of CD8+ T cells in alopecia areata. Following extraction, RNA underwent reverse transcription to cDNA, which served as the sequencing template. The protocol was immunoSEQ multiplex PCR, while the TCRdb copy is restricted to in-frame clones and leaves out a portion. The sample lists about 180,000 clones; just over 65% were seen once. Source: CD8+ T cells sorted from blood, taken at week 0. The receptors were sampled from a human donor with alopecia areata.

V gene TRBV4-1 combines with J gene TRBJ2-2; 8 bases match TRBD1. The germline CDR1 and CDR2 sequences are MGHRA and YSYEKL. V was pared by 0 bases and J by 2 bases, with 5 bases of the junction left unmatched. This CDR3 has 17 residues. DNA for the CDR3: TGCGCCAGCAGCCAAGATAGGACAGGGCGAAACACCGGGGAGCTGTTTTTT. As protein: CASSQDRTGRNTGELFF.

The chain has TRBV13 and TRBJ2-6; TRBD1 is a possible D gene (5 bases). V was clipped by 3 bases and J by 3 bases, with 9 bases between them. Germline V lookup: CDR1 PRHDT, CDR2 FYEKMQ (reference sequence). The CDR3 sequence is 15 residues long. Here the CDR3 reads CASSFRQRGANVLTF. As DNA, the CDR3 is TGTGCCAGCAGCTTCCGACAGCGTGGGGCCAACGTCCTGACTTTC.

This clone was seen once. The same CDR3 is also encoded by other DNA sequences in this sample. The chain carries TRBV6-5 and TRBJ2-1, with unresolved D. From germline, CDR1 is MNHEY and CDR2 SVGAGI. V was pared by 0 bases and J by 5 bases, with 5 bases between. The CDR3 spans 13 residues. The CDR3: CASSYSGNNEQFF. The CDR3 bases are TGTGCCAGCAGTTACTCTGGGAACAATGAGCAGTTCTTC.

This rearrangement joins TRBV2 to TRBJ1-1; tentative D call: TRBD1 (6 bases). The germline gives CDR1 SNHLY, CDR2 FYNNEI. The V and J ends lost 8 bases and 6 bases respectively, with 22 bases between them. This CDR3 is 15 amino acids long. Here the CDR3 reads CASGGTRGYDAEAFF. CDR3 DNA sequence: TGTGCCAGCGGGGGGACACGGGGGTACGACGCTGAAGCTTTCTTT.

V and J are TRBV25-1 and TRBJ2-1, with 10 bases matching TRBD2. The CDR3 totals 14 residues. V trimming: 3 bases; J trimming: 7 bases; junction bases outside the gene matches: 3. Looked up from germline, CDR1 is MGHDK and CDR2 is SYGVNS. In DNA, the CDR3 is TGTGCCAGCAGTGACAGCGGGGGGGTAAATGAGCAGTTCTTC. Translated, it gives CASSDSGGVNEQFF.

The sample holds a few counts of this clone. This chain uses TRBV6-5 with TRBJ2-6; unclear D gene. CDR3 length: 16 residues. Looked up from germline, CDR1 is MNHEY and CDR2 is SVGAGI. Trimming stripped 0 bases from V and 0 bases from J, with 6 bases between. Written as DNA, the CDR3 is TGTGCCAGCAGTTACTCTCAGGCCTCTGGGGCCAACGTCCTGACTTTC. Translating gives CASSYSQASGANVLTF.

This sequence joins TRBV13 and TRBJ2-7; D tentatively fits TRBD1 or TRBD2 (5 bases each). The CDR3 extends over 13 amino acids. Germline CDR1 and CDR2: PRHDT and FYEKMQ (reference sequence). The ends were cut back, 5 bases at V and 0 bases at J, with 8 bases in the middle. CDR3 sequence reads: CASSPGASYEQYF. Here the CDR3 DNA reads TGTGCCAGCAGCCCCGGGGCCTCCTACGAGCAGTACTTC.

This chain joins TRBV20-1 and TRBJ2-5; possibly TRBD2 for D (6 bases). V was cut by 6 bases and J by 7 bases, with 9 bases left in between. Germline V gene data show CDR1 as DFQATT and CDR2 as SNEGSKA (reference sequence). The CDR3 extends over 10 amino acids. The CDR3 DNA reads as TGCAGTGCCGCCGGGGGGACCCAGTACTTC. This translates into CSAAGGTQYF.

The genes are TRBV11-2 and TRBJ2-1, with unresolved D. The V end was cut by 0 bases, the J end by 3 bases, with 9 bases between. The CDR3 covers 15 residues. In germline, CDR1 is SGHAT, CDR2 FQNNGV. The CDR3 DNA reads TGTGCCAGCAGCTTAGAATCGGGCTTCTACAATGAGCAGTTCTTC. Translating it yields CASSLESGFYNEQFF.

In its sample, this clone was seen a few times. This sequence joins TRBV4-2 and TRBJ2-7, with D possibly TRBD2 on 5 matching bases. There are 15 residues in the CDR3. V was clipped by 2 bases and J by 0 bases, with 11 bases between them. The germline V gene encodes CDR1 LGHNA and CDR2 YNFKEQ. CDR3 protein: CASSQIALSSYEQYF. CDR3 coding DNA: TGTGCCAGCAGCCAAATAGCGCTTAGCTCCTACGAGCAGTACTTC.

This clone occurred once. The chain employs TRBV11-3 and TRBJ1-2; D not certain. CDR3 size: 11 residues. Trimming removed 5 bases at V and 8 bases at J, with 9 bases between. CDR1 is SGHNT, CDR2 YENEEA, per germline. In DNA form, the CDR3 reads TGTGCCAGCAGCCCCGTTGCGGGCTACACCTTC. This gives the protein CASSPVAGYTF.

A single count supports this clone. This CDR3 is CASGSGNTEAFF. The CDR3 nucleotides read TGTGCCAGCGGATCAGGGAACACTGAAGCTTTCTTT. This sequence joins TRBV27 and TRBJ1-1; D gene uncertain. V was pared by 8 bases and J by 1 base, with 8 bases between. The CDR3 runs to 12 residues. Germline CDR1 is MNHEY and CDR2 is SMNVEV (reference sequence).

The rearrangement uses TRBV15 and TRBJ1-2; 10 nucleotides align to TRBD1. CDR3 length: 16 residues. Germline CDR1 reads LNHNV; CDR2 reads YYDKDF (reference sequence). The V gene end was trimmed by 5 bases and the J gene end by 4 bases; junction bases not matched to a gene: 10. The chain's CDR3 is CATSPRQGARAYGYTF. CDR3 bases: TGTGCCACCAGCCCTCGACAGGGGGCGCGGGCCTATGGCTACACCTTC.

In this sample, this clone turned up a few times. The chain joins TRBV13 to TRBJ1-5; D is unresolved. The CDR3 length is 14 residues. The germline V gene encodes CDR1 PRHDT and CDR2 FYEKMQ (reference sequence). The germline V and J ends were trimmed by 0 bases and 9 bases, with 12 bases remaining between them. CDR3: CASSLGQPLWPQHF. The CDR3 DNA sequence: TGTGCCAGCAGCTTAGGACAGCCTCTGTGGCCCCAGCATTTT.

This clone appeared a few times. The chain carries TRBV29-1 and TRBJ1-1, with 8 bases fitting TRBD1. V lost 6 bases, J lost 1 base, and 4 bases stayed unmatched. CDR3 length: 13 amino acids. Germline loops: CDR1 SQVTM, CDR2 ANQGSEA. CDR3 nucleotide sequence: TGCAGCGTCGTGACAGGGGCGAACACTGAAGCTTTCTTT. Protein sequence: CSVVTGANTEAFF.

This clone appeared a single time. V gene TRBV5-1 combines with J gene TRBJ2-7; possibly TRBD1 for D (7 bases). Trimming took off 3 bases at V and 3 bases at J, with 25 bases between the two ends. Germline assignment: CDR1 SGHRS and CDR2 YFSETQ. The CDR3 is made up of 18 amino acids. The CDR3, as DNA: TGCGCCAGCAGCTGGGACGACGATCGGGGGACAGATCTCTACGAGCAGTACTTC. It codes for CASSWDDDRGTDLYEQYF.

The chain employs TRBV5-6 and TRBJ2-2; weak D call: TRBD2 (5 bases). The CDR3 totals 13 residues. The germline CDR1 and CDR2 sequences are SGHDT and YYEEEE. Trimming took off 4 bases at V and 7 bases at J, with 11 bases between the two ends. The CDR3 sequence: CASSPRVGGELFF. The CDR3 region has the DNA TGTGCCAGCAGCCCGAGGGTTGGCGGGGAGCTGTTTTTT.

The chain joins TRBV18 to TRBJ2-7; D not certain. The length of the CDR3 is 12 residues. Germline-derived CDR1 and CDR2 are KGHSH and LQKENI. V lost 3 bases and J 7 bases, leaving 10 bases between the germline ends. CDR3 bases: TGTGCCAGCTCACCGGGCGTGCCGGAGCAGTACTTC. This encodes CASSPGVPEQYF.

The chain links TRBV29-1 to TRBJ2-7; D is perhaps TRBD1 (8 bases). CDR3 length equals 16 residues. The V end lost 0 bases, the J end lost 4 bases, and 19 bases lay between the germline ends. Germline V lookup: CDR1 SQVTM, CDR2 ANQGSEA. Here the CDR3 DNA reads TGCAGCGTTGAAGATCAGGGACAGGTCGGGGGGTACGAGCAGTACTTC. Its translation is CSVEDQGQVGGYEQYF.

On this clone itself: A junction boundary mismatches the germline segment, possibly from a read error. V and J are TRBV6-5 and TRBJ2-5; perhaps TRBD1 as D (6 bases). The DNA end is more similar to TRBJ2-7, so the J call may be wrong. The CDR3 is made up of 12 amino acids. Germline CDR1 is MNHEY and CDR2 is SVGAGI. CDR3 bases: TGTGCCAGGGGACACCACTCCCACGAGCAGTACTTC. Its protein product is CARGHHSHEQYF.

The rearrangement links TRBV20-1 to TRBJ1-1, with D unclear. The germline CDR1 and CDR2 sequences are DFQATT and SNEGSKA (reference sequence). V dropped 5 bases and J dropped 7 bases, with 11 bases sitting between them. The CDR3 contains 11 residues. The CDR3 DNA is TGCAGTGCTCCTACCTGGGGTGAAGCTTTCTTT. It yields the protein CSAPTWGEAFF.

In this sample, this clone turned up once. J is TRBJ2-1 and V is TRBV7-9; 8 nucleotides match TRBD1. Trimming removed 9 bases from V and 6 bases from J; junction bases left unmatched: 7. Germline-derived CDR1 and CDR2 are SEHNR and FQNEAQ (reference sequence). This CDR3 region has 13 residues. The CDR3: CASRTGRRNEQFF. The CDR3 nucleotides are TGTGCCAGTCGGACAGGGCGTCGCAATGAGCAGTTCTTC. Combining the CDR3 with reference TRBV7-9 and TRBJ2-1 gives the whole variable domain DTGVSQNPRHKITKRGQNVTFRCDPISEHNRLYWYRQTLGQGPEFLTYFQNEAQLEKSRLLSDRFSAERPKGSFSTLEIQRTEQGDSAMYLCASRTGRRNEQFFGPGTRLTVL.

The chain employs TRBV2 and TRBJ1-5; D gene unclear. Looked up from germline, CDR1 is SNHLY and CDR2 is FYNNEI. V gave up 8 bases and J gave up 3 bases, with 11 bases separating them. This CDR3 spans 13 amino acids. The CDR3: CASRTGINQPQHF. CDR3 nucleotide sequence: TGTGCCAGCCGGACGGGAATCAATCAGCCCCAGCATTTT. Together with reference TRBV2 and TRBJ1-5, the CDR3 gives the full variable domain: EPEVTQTPSHQVTQMGQEVILRCVPISNHLYFYWYRQILGQKVEFLVSFYNNEISEKSEIFDDQFSVERPDGSNFTLKIRSTKLEDSAMYFCASRTGINQPQHFGDGTRLSIL.

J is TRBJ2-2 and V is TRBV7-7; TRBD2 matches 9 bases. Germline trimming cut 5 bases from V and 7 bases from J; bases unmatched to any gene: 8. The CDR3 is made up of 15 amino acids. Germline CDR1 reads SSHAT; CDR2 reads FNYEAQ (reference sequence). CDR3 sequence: CASSSGGPWGGELFF. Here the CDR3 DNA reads TGTGCCAGCAGCAGCGGGGGGCCATGGGGCGGGGAGCTGTTTTTT.

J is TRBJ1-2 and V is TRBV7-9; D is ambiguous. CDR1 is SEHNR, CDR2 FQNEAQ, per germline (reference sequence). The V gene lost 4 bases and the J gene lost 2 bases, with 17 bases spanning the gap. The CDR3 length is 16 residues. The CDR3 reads CASSYLDPASNYGYTF. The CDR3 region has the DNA TGTGCCAGCAGCTACCTAGATCCCGCTTCCAACTATGGCTACACCTTC.

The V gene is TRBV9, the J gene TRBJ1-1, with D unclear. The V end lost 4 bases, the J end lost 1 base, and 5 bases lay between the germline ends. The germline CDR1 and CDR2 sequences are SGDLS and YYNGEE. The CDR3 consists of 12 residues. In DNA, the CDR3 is TGTGCCAGCAGCCTCAGGAACACTGAAGCTTTCTTT. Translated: CASSLRNTEAFF.

DNA of the CDR3: TGCAGCGTTGAGGACAGCGTTAATCAGCCCCAGCATTTT. This translates into CSVEDSVNQPQHF. V gene TRBV29-1 combines with J gene TRBJ1-5, with a tentative D call TRBD1 (6 bases). V shed 3 bases and J shed 4 bases, with 10 bases lying between them. The germline V gene has CDR1 SQVTM and CDR2 ANQGSEA. The CDR3 has 13 amino acids.

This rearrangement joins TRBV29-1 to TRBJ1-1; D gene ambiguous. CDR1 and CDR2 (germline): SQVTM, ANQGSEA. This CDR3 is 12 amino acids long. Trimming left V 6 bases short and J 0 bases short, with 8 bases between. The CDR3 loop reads CSVPPMNTEAFF. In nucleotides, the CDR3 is TGCAGCGTCCCCCCCATGAACACTGAAGCTTTCTTT.

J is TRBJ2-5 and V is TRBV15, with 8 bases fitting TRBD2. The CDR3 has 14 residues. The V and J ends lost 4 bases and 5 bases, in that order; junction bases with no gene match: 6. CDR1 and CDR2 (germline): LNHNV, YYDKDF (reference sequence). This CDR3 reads CATSTGLVEETQYF. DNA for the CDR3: TGTGCCACCAGCACGGGACTAGTCGAGGAGACCCAGTACTTC.

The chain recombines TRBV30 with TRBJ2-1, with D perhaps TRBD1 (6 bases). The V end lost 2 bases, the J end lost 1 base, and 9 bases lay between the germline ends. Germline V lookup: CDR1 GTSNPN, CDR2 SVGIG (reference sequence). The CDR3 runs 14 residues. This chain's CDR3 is CAWSLDSSYNEQFF. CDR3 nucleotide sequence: TGTGCCTGGAGTCTGGACAGTTCCTACAATGAGCAGTTCTTC.

For the CDR3, the DNA is TGTGCCACCAGCAGAACCTCTTTGGAGTTTTTGCCGAACACCGGGGAGCTGTTTTTT. This gives the protein CATSRTSLEFLPNTGELFF. This chain uses TRBV15 with TRBJ2-2; D is ambiguous. V was trimmed by 2 bases and J by 0 bases, leaving 19 bases between them. The germline V gene encodes CDR1 LNHNV and CDR2 YYDKDF (reference sequence). The CDR3 sequence is 19 residues long.

The CDR3 nucleotides read TGTGCCAGCAGCCCTGAACAGGGTGCGACCAACACTGAAGCTTTCTTT. Residues: CASSPEQGATNTEAFF. The chain uses TRBV2 and TRBJ1-1, with a weak D call TRBD1 (6 bases). V lost 6 bases and J 2 bases, leaving 19 bases between the germline ends. The CDR3 is 16 amino acids. CDR1 is SNHLY, CDR2 FYNNEI, per germline.